These T cell receptor beta chains were read from a single sample in a study of shared clonotypes between healthy human individuals. Libraries were prepared by immunoSEQ multiplex PCR; TCRdb keeps only in-frame clonotypes and omits some of them. The sample has 2 million to 3 million clones; roughly 93% are singletons. The sequenced sample consisted of naive CD4+ T cells from PBMCs. All receptors come from a man aged 18 to 29 in good health. Some clones in this sample may be carry-over from other donors' samples. Each CDR3 is given with its conserved first and last residue. Fields, in order: V gene, J gene, D gene, CDR3 DNA, CDR3 protein. D genes are given only for firm matches.

v_call: TRBV28; j_call: TRBJ2-2; d_call: NA; cdr3_nt: TGTGCCAGCAGTTCTCCGGTACCTCTCGGGGAGCTGTTTTTT; cdr3_aa: CASSSPVPLGELFF
v_call: TRBV28; j_call: TRBJ2-5; d_call: NA; cdr3_nt: TGTGCCAGCAGTTTTAGTGGAGGAGAGACCCAGTACTTC; cdr3_aa: CASSFSGGETQYF
v_call: TRBV19; j_call: TRBJ1-5; d_call: TRBD1; cdr3_nt: TGTGCCAGTAGTATAGGTCGGACAGGGGAGCAGCCCCAGCATTTT; cdr3_aa: CASSIGRTGEQPQHF
v_call: TRBV7-7; j_call: TRBJ2-7; d_call: TRBD1; cdr3_nt: TGTGCCAGCAGCCCTCCGGGACAGCTATACGAGCAGTACTTC; cdr3_aa: CASSPPGQLYEQYF
v_call: TRBV9; j_call: TRBJ1-1; d_call: TRBD1; cdr3_nt: TGTGCCAGCAGCGTACCGACAGGGTCAAACACTGAAGCTTTCTTT; cdr3_aa: CASSVPTGSNTEAFF
v_call: TRBV7-9; j_call: TRBJ1-3; d_call: NA; cdr3_nt: TGTGCCAGCAGCTTAGGGGGGAGCAGGGCTGGAAACACCATATATTTT; cdr3_aa: CASSLGGSRAGNTIYF
v_call: TRBV28; j_call: TRBJ2-1; d_call: TRBD2; cdr3_nt: TGTGCCAGCAGCCCGGGACTAGGAAATGAGCAGTTCTTC; cdr3_aa: CASSPGLGNEQFF
v_call: TRBV18; j_call: TRBJ2-2; d_call: TRBD2; cdr3_nt: TGTGCCAGCTCGCCGACTAGCGGGAGGACCGGGGAGCTGTTTTTT; cdr3_aa: CASSPTSGRTGELFF
v_call: TRBV28; j_call: TRBJ1-1; d_call: NA; cdr3_nt: TGTGCCAGCAAAGAGCTGGGCACTGAAGCTTTCTTT; cdr3_aa: CASKELGTEAFF
v_call: TRBV28; j_call: TRBJ2-5; d_call: TRBD1; cdr3_nt: TGTGCCAGCAGTTCGGGGGACAGGCGGGAGACCCAGTACTTC; cdr3_aa: CASSSGDRRETQYF
v_call: TRBV2; j_call: TRBJ1-1; d_call: TRBD1; cdr3_nt: TGTGCCAGCAGTGAAGGGAAGGGGGCAGGCGCTGATCTACGGGCTTTCTTT; cdr3_aa: CASSEGKGAGADLRAFF